This T cell receptor beta chain was profiled in a study of CD8 T cells in ankylosing spondylitis. TCRdb reanalysed the 5' RACE reads using MiXCR and keeps one entry per CDR3 protein. Of approximately 140,000 distinct CDR3 sequences listed, roughly 9% were seen once; the top ten hold 2.5% to 3.5%. The germline V and J ends were trimmed by 11 bases and 1 base, with 19 bases remaining between them. CDR3 size: 15 residues. Germline loops: CDR1 SNHLY, CDR2 FYNNEI. The TCR originated in a male donor with ankylosing spondylitis or in good health (not recorded which). The rearrangement uses TRBV2 and TRBJ2-3; the D gene is possibly TRBD1 (5 bases). The material sequenced was blood, either unsorted or a sorted T cell fraction (not recorded which). CDR3 coding DNA: TGTGCCGGATCGTGGGGCGGCTCCGGCACAGATACGCAGTATTTT. Protein product: CAGSWGGSGTDTQYF.